The sequence of this T cell receptor beta chain was determined in a study of T cell changes during pregnancy in multiple sclerosis. Sequenced by immunoSEQ multiplex PCR; TCRdb stores in-frame clones only, minus some. This table has tens of thousands of clones, approximately 92% appearing once. Per germline, CDR1 WNHNN and CDR2 SYGVQD (reference sequence). The CDR3 has 17 residues. V gave up 0 bases and J gave up 0 bases; unmatched junction bases: 1. The sequencing here drew on peripheral blood, taken after pregnancy. The rearrangement links TRBV10-1 to TRBJ1-4; 10 bases fit TRBD1. This TCR derives from a female donor in good health, enrolled as a control in a pregnancy study. The CDR3 DNA is TGCGCCAGCAGTGAGTCGGGACAGGGGCCAACTAATGAAAAACTGTTTTTT. Translated, it gives CASSESGQGPTNEKLFF.